This entry concerns a single T cell receptor (beta chain). The PCR contained 60 Vbeta and 13 Jbeta primers. Measured with immunoSEQ multiplex PCR; TCRdb has only the in-frame clones, and not every one. The table includes 100,000 to 150,000 clones, approximately 80% detected once. This entry belongs to a study of cytomegalovirus exposure and HLA in healthy donors. Germline V gives CDR1 SGHRS, CDR2 YFSETQ. The trim removed 1 base at V and 0 bases at J, leaving 4 bases unmatched. The CDR3 loop spans 16 amino acids. The sequence came from a man in his thirties or forties in good health and CMV-seronegative. The chain joins TRBV5-1 to TRBJ1-3, with TRBD1 matching over 7 bases. Sequencing was carried out using PBMCs. CDR3 loop: CASSLFPGGSGNTIYF. CDR3 nucleotides: TGCGCCAGCAGCTTGTTCCCAGGGGGCTCTGGAAACACCATATATTTT. Full variable domain (missing parts from reference TRBV5-1 and TRBJ1-3): KAGVTQTPRYLIKTRGQQVTLSCSPISGHRSVSWYQQTPGQGLQFLFEYFSETQRNKGNFPGRFSGRQFSNSRSEMNVSTLELGDSALYLCASSLFPGGSGNTIYFGEGSWLTVV.